This T cell receptor (beta chain) was recovered during a study of T cells after yellow fever vaccination. In the study overall: Low-cell-number fractions underwent preparation using SMART-Seq v4 Ultra Low Input.

Whole-study results and caveats: Abundant contaminating clonotypes from the bulk population could appear in FACS-sorted repertoires. Weaker overall was a secondary response that nonetheless peaked faster, on day 5 versus 15.

This clonotype was detected only a few times. Its antigen remains unknown. Researchers made TCR cDNA using 5'RACE template switching, and this step added a universal primer site and UMIs. Each CDR3 protein is one row after TCRdb ran MiXCR on the 5' RACE reads. Of about 320,000 distinct CDR3 sequences in the sample, 9.5% to 15% were seen once. The germline gives CDR1 SGHDT, CDR2 YYEEEE. The CDR3 contains 11 residues. V gave up 6 bases and J gave up 3 bases, with 6 bases separating them. This receptor was taken from a young man who received the YFV17D yellow fever vaccine. This sequence joins TRBV5-6 and TRBJ1-1; no clear D. Sample: CD4+ T cells sorted from PBMCs, taken 15 days after the yellow fever booster vaccination. The CDR3 nucleotides read TGTGCCAGCAAGTCACACACTGAAGCTTTCTTT. Amino acids: CASKSHTEAFF.